This T cell receptor beta chain was identified in a study of cytomegalovirus exposure and HLA in healthy donors. This clone was counted only a few times. Amplification used 60 Vbeta primers and 13 Jbeta primers. Using immunoSEQ multiplex PCR, the repertoire was profiled, and TCRdb retains in-frame clones only, with some absent. The sample lists around 120,000 clones; approximately 80% were seen once. Per germline, CDR1 SGHTA and CDR2 FQGTGA. This CDR3 is built from 14 residues. Deletions cut 6 bases from V and 6 bases from J, with 18 bases between. The source of this sequence is a man aged 50 to 60 in good health and CMV-seropositive. V usage is TRBV7-3 and J usage is TRBJ2-7, with D maybe TRBD2 (6 bases). The sequenced material came from PBMCs. The CDR3 nucleotides read TGTGCCAGCAGTCTCCGGGACGGGGGAAGCGAGCAGTACTTC. Protein sequence: CASSLRDGGSEQYF.